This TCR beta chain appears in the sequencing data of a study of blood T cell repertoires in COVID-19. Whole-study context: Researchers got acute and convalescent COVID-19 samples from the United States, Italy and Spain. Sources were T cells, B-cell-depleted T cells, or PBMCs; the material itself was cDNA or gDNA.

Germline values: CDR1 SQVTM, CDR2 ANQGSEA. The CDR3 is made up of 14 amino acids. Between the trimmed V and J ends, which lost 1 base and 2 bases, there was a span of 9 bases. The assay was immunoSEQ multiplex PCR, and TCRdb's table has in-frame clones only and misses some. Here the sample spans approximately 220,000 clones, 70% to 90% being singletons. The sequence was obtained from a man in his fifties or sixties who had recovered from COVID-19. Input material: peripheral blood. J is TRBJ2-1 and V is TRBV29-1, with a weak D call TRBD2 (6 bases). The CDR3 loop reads CSVEVGGTYNEQFF. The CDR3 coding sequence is TGCAGCGTTGAAGTCGGGGGTACCTACAATGAGCAGTTCTTC.